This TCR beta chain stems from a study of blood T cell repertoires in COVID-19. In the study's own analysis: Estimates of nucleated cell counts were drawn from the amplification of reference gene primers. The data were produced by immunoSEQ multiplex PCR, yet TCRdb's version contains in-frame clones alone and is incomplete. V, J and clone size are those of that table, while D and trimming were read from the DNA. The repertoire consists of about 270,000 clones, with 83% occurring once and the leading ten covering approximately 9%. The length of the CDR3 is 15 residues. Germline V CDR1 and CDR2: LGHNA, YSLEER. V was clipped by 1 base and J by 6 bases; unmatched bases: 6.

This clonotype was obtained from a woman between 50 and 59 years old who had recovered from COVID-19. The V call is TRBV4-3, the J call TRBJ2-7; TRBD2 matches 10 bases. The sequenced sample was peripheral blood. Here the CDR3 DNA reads TGCGCCAGCAGCCAAGCGGCTAGCGGGAGCCCCGAGCAGTACTTC. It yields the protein CASSQAASGSPEQYF.